The 8 T cell receptor beta chains in this list originate from one sample, sequenced in a study of T-cell reconstitution after alpha-beta-depleted transplantation in children (dated by TCRdb to about 2016). The sample's treatment or condition label, in plain terms: allogeneic hematopoietic cell transplantation with graft depleted of TCRalphabeta T cells and CD19 B cells. Library construction relied on PCR. Sequencing used an Illumina HiSeq 2500. Molecular barcoding was employed in the preparation of TCR libraries, with unique molecular identifiers being used to normalize TCRbeta repertoire quantification. The public reads were quality trimmed at Q25 with fastp and then assembled into clones with MiXCR by TCRdb, keeping productive beta chains. Rows with a matching CDR3 protein are joined into one entry that keeps the most common DNA and genes. The sample data list fewer than 350,000 distinct CDR3 sequences, and roughly 12% of these were observed just once. 20% to 25% of the sample comes from the top ten.

Sequences were derived from peripheral blood, sampled 180 days after TCRalphabeta/CD19-depleted stem cell transplant. The receptors were sampled from a male patient between 2 and 15 years old who had a stem cell transplant for chronic granulomatous disease, so the T cells may come from the graft donor.

This clonotype was recorded at least ten times. The chain has TRBV24-1 and TRBJ2-1, with 11 bases identical to TRBD2. J lost 5 bases, V lost 4 bases, and 12 bases had no gene match. Germline V gene data show CDR1 as KGHDR and CDR2 as SFDVKD. This CDR3 comprises 18 residues. In DNA form, the CDR3 reads TGTGCCACCAGTGACCCTTTACCGACTAGCGGGACCCACAATGAGCAGTTCTTC. This gives the protein CATSDPLPTSGTHNEQFF.

This clonotype was recorded many times. V is TRBV7-2 and J is TRBJ2-2, with a tentative D call TRBD2 (6 bases). Germline CDR1 and CDR2: SGHTA and FQGNSA. Trimming took off 5 bases at V and 5 bases at J, with 15 bases between the two ends. The CDR3 is 15 residues long. The CDR3 nucleotides are TGTGCCAGCAGCGCGGCTCTCGGGAGTACCGGGGAGCTGTTTTTT. Translating gives CASSAALGSTGELFF.

This clonotype was seen repeatedly, ten times or more. The chain couples TRBV19 to TRBJ2-6; D is uncertain. This CDR3 is 14 amino acids long. CDR1 is LNHDA, CDR2 SQIVND, per germline (reference sequence). V was clipped by 7 bases and J by 0 bases, with 7 bases between them. For the CDR3, the DNA is TGTGCCAGTAAAGACACCTCTGGGGCCAACGTCCTGACTTTC. Residues: CASKDTSGANVLTF.

This clonotype was seen more than once but under ten times. This chain joins TRBV4-3 and TRBJ1-2, with TRBD1 identical over 7 bases. This CDR3 has 16 amino acids. Germline V lookup: CDR1 LGHNA, CDR2 YSLEER. The V gene end was trimmed by 2 bases and the J gene end by 4 bases; junction bases not matched to a gene: 10. The CDR3 loop is CASSQTPTGNTYGYTF. The CDR3 DNA is TGCGCCAGCAGCCAAACTCCGACAGGGAATACCTATGGCTACACCTTC.

V and J are TRBV28 and TRBJ1-5; 7 bases line up with TRBD1. CDR1 is MDHEN, CDR2 SYDVKM, per germline. V was clipped by 3 bases and J by 2 bases; unmatched bases: 7. This CDR3 has 16 residues. This CDR3 reads CASSFHRGQGNQPQHF. The DNA of the CDR3 is TGTGCCAGCAGTTTTCATAGGGGGCAAGGCAATCAGCCCCAGCATTTT.

This clonotype was observed many times. The V call is TRBV5-1, the J call TRBJ2-1; the D call may be TRBD1 or TRBD2 (5 bases each). The germline CDR1 and CDR2 sequences are SGHRS and YFSETQ. V was pared by 6 bases and J by 6 bases, with 16 bases between. The CDR3 contains 14 residues. The CDR3 reads CASMKTGPVNEQFF. As DNA, the CDR3 is TGCGCCAGCATGAAAACGGGACCAGTCAATGAGCAGTTCTTC.

This clonotype was seen ten or more times. This chain links TRBV5-1 with TRBJ1-1; no firm D call. With 0 bases removed from V and 3 bases from J, the gap between germline ends came to 6 bases. The CDR3 runs to 13 residues. The germline CDR1 and CDR2 sequences are SGHRS and YFSETQ. The CDR3 spells CASSLVSYTEAFF. The CDR3 DNA reads TGCGCCAGCAGCTTGGTCAGTTACACTGAAGCTTTCTTT.

This clonotype was seen at least ten times. V usage is TRBV2 and J usage is TRBJ2-1; TRBD1 aligns across 8 bases. Germline V gene sequence: CDR1 SNHLY, CDR2 FYNNEI. The CDR3 runs 15 residues. Trimming took 3 bases from V and 7 from J; bases not matched to a gene: 8. The CDR3 sequence is CASSERRGRENEQFF. The CDR3 DNA reads TGTGCCAGCAGTGAGCGCAGGGGGCGTGAAAATGAGCAGTTCTTC.